Given below is one T cell receptor beta chain in context. The V gene lost 7 bases and the J gene lost 11 bases, with 18 bases spanning the gap. CDR3 length: 13 amino acids. The sample comes from a study of blood T cell repertoires in COVID-19. TCRdb keeps only in-frame clones here, not all; method: immunoSEQ multiplex PCR. The profile covers some 190,000 clones, with approximately 86% appearing a single time and roughly a tenth taken by the ten largest. The sequence was obtained from a woman older than 75 with active or convalescent COVID-19. The V call is TRBV12-3 or TRBV12-4, the J call TRBJ1-5; perhaps TRBD1 as D (5 bases). The specimen sequenced was peripheral blood. This CDR3 is CASTTGGLRTQHF. CDR3 DNA sequence: TGTGCCAGCACCACGGGGGGGTTAAGGACCCAGCATTTT.